This T cell receptor (beta chain) was identified during a study of CD8+ T cells in alopecia areata. Notes on the study in general: Uncertainty about whether baseline CD8+ expansion is linked to response remains, with one nonresponder.

This CDR3 is built from 14 residues. V was clipped by 0 bases and J by 8 bases, with 11 bases between them. The germline V gene encodes CDR1 LGHNA and CDR2 YSLEER. The treatment was: oral pan-JAK inhibitor, 5-10 mg twice daily. Comments on this clone: Its antigen is still unknown.

Following RNA extraction, reverse transcription yielded cDNA that acted as the sequencing template. The assay was immunoSEQ multiplex PCR, and TCRdb's table has in-frame clones only and misses some. In the table there are approximately 210,000 clones, around 65% of which are singletons. This clonotype was sampled from a human donor with alopecia areata. J is TRBJ1-3 and V is TRBV4-3, with D perhaps TRBD1 (5 bases). The sequencing used CD4+ T cells sorted from blood, collected around week 46, from a patient treated with tofacitinib. CDR3 bases: TGCGCCAGCAGCCAAGATTGGGGGGGAGACACCATATATTTT. As protein: CASSQDWGGDTIYF.